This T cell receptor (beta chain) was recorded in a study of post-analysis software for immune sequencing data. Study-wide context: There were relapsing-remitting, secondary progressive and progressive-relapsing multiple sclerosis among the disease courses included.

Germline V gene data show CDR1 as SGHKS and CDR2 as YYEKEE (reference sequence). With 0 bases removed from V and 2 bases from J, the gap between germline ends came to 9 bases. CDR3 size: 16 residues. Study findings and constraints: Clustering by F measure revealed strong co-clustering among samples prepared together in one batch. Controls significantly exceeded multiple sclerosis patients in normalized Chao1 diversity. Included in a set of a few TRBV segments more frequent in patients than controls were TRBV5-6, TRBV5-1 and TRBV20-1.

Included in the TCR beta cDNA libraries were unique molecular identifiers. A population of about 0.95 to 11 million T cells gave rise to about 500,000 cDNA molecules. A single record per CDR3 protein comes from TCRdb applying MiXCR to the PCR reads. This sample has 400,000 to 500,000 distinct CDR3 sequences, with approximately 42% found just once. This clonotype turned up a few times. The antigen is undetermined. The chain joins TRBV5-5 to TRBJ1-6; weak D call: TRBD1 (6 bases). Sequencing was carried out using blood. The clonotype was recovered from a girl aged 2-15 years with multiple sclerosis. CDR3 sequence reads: CASSLVRGPYNSPLHF. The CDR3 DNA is TGTGCCAGCAGCTTGGTCAGGGGCCCCTATAATTCACCCCTCCACTTT.